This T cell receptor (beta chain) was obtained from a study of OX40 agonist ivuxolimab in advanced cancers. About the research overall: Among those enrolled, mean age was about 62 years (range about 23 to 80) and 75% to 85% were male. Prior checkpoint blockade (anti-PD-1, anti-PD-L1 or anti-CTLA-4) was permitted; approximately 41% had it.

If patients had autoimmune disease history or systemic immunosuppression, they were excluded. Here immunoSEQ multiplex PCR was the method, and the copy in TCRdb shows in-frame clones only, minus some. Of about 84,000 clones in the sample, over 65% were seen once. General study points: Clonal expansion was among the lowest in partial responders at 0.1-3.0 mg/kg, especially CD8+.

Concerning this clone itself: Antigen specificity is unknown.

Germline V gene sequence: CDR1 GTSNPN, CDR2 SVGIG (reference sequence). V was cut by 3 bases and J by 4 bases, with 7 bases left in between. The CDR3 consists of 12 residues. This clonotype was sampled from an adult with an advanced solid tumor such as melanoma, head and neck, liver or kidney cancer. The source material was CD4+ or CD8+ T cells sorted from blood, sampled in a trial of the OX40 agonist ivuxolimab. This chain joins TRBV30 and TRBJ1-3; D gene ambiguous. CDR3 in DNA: TGTGCCTGGAGCTCCAAGGGAAACACCATATATTTT. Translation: CAWSSKGNTIYF.